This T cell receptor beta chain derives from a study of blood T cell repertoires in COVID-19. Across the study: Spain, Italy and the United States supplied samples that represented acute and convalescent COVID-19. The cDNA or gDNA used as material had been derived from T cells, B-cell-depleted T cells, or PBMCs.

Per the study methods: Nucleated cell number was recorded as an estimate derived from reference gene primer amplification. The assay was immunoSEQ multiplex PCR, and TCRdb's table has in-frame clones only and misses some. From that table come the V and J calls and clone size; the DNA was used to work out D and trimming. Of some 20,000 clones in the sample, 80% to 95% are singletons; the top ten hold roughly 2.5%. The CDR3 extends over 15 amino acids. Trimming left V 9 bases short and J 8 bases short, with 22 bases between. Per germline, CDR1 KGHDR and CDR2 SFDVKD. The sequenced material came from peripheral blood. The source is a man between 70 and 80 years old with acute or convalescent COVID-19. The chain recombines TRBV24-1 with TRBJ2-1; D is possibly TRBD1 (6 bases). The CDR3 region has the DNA TGTGCCACCTACGACAGGCACCTAGGTGGAGATGAGCAGTTCTTC. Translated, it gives CATYDRHLGGDEQFF.